The source of this T cell receptor (beta chain) is a study of cytomegalovirus exposure and HLA in healthy donors. This PCR relied on a set of 60 Vbeta primers and 13 Jbeta primers. Sequencing was performed with immunoSEQ multiplex PCR; in TCRdb, only in-frame clones are kept and a portion is missing. Of about 95,000 clones in the sample, approximately 80% were seen once. Findings and limits, study-wide: Rare sequences made up most TCRs, while some public TCRs were found in many donors.

Concerning this clone: Its specificity is unknown.

Trimming left V 4 bases short and J 5 bases short, with 8 bases between. CDR3 length equals 13 residues. Germline lookup yields CDR1 MNHEY and CDR2 SVGAGI. The sample consisted of PBMCs. The clonotype comes from a middle-aged woman in good health and CMV-seronegative. V usage is TRBV6-5 and J usage is TRBJ2-2; D is unresolved. CDR3 region: CASSFGFTGELFF. CDR3 sequence (DNA): TGTGCCAGCAGTTTCGGGTTTACCGGGGAGCTGTTTTTT.